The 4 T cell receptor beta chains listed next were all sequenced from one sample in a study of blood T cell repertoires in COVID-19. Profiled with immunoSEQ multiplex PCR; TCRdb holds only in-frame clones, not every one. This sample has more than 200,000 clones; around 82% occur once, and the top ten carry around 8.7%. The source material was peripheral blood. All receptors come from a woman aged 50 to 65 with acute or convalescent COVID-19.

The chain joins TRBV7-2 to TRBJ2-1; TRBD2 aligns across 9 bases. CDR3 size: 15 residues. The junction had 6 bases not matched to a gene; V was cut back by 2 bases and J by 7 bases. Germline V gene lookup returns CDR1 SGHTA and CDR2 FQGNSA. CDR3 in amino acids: CASSLIAGAVNEQFF. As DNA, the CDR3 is TGTGCCAGCAGCTTAATAGCGGGAGCGGTGAATGAGCAGTTCTTC.

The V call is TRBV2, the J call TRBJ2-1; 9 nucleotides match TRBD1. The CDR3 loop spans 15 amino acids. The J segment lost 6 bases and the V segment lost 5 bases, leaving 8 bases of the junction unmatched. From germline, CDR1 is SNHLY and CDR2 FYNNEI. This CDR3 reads CASSPQRDRANEQFF. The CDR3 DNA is TGTGCCAGCAGTCCCCAAAGGGACAGGGCCAATGAGCAGTTCTTC.

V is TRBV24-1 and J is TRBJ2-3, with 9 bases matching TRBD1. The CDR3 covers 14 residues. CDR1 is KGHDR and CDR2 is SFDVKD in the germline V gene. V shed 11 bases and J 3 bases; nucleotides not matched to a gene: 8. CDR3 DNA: TGTGCCATCGCCGGGACAGGGATTACAGATACGCAGTATTTT. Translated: CAIAGTGITDTQYF.

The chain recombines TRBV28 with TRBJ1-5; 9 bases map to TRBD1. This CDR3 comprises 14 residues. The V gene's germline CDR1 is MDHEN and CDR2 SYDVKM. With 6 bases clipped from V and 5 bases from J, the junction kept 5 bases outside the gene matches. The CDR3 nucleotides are TGTGCCAGCAGCCCCACAGGGGGCCATCAGCCCCAGCATTTT. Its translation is CASSPTGGHQPQHF.